Following are 10 T cell receptor beta chains from one sample sequenced in a study of blood T cells in healthy people across ages (dated by TCRdb to the mid-2010s). Libraries came from 5' RACE. Sequencing took place on an Illumina HiSeq 2500. A second roughly 6 to 11 cycle PCR used a sample-barcoded 5' primer and a J-beta primer mix. The public sequencing data were trimmed at Q25 with fastp and processed into clonotypes with MiXCR by TCRdb, which kept only in-frame beta chains. Every distinct CDR3 protein forms one entry, paired with its most common genes and DNA. The sample table shows under 700,000 distinct CDR3 sequences, and around 24% are seen once. The ten most abundant clones make up 8.7% of the sample. The sample was also reused in another study, on T cells of mothers and their children.

Sequencing used blood. These receptors all come from a boy aged 5-17 years in good health.

This clonotype was seen only a few times. This chain links TRBV4-1 with TRBJ2-5; the D gene is possibly TRBD2 (5 bases). Trimming pared 1 base from V and 7 bases from J, leaving 16 bases between. This CDR3 region has 15 residues. Germline lookup yields CDR1 MGHRA and CDR2 YSYEKL. In nucleotides, the CDR3 is TGCGCCAGCAGCCAAGGTCTTGGACTGGGGTTGACCCAGTACTTC. Residues: CASSQGLGLGLTQYF.

This clonotype is a singleton in its sample. This chain's CDR3 is CASSFDLSGGPGFF. In DNA form, the CDR3 reads TGTGCCAGCAGTTTTGACCTTAGCGGGGGGCCGGGATTCTTC. The genes are TRBV12-3 or TRBV12-4 and TRBJ2-1; 10 bases fit TRBD2. The trim removed 3 bases at V and 16 bases at J, leaving 12 bases unmatched. This CDR3 has 14 amino acids.

This chain joins TRBV20-1 and TRBJ1-2, with D perhaps matching TRBD1 (6 bases). V was cut by 6 bases and J by 0 bases, with 26 bases left in between. Germline lookup yields CDR1 DFQATT and CDR2 SNEGSKA (reference sequence). The CDR3 spans 18 residues. The CDR3 nucleotides are TGCAGTGCCGCACTACCCCCTCAGGACAGTACCGCTAACTATGGCTACACCTTC. This sequence encodes CSAALPPQDSTANYGYTF.

The chain joins TRBV25-1 to TRBJ2-5, with D maybe TRBD1 (9 bases). Germline V gene data show CDR1 as MGHDK and CDR2 as SYGVNS. Trimming cost V 4 bases and J 1 base, with 16 bases left between them. This CDR3 comprises 16 residues. The CDR3 region is CASSAGGTGFQETQYF. CDR3 bases: TGTGCCAGCAGTGCGGGGGGGACAGGGTTCCAAGAGACCCAGTACTTC.

This clonotype occurred once. V usage is TRBV20-1 and J usage is TRBJ2-1, with a tentative D call TRBD2 (6 bases). V dropped 5 bases and J dropped 8 bases, with 22 bases sitting between them. Germline assignment: CDR1 DFQATT and CDR2 SNEGSKA (reference sequence). This CDR3 contains 15 residues. CDR3 sequence: CSALRDSLRADEQFF. As DNA, the CDR3 is TGCAGTGCTCTCAGGGACTCACTGCGCGCCGATGAGCAGTTCTTC.

In this sample, this clonotype turned up many times. V usage is TRBV7-2 and J usage is TRBJ2-5; 12 bases align to TRBD2. The J call may be faulty, since TRBJ2-1 better matches the DNA end. The CDR3 is made up of 17 amino acids. Germline loops: CDR1 SGHTA, CDR2 FQGNSA. CDR3 in amino acids: CASSLGLAGGAGNEQFF. CDR3 in DNA: TGTGCCAGCAGCTTAGGTCTAGCGGGAGGGGCCGGCAATGAGCAGTTCTTC.

The CDR3 sequence: CSAYSRLAKNIQYF. CDR3 nucleotide sequence: TGCAGTGCTTACAGTCGTCTAGCCAAAAACATTCAGTACTTC. This rearrangement joins TRBV20-1 to TRBJ2-4; D is ambiguous. V dropped 5 bases and J dropped 0 bases, with 11 bases sitting between them. Germline V gene lookup returns CDR1 DFQATT and CDR2 SNEGSKA (reference sequence). CDR3 length: 14 amino acids.

This clonotype showed up many times. J is TRBJ2-7 and V is TRBV5-1; no clear D gene. Germline V gene data show CDR1 as SGHRS and CDR2 as YFSETQ. V lost 3 bases and J 2 bases, leaving 9 bases between the germline ends. The CDR3 spans 13 residues. This CDR3 is CASSSSGPYEQYF. In DNA, the CDR3 is TGCGCCAGCAGCTCCTCAGGTCCCTACGAGCAGTACTTC.

Comments on this clonotype: A single base separates this from a much larger clone, so it may be a read error. Here the CDR3 reads CAITRRGTCEQYF. CDR3 DNA: TGCGCCATCACGAGGAGGGGGACGTGCGAGCAGTACTTC. The J gene is TRBJ2-7, the V gene TRBV5-1; D tentatively fits TRBD1 or TRBD2 (6 bases each). Trimming took off 9 bases at V and 6 bases at J, with 19 bases between the two ends. Germline lookup yields CDR1 SGHRS and CDR2 YFSETQ. The CDR3 consists of 13 residues. The full variable domain, completed using reference TRBV5-1 and TRBJ2-7, is KAGVTQTPRYLIKTRGQQVTLSCSPISGHRSVSWYQQTPGQGLQFLFEYFSETQRNKGNFPGRFSGRQFSNSRSEMNVSTLELGDSALYLCAITRRGTCEQYFGPGTRLTVT.

The V call is TRBV4-2, the J call TRBJ2-5, with D unresolved. The J call may not be correct, given that the DNA end is closer to TRBJ2-7. CDR1 and CDR2 (germline): LGHNA, YNFKEQ. CDR3 length: 17 amino acids. The CDR3 DNA sequence: TGTGCCAGCAGCCAAGGGCTGAGGACCTACAATGCCTACGAGCAGTACTTC. It encodes CASSQGLRTYNAYEQYF.